The clone carrying this TCR beta chain was counted a few times. This specimen belongs to a study of blood T cell repertoires in COVID-19. Sequencing was performed with immunoSEQ multiplex PCR; in TCRdb, only in-frame clones are kept and a portion is missing. The sample records about 240,000 clones, about 79% being singletons. This sequence originates from a woman older than 75 with acute or convalescent COVID-19. Specimen: peripheral blood.

The CDR3 sequence is CASSNPGQNNYGYTF. The CDR3, as DNA: TGTGCCAGTAGTAACCCGGGACAGAATAACTATGGCTACACCTTC. V and J are TRBV19 and TRBJ1-2; 7 nucleotides agree with TRBD1. CDR1 is LNHDA, CDR2 SQIVND, per germline (reference sequence). Germline trimming cut 4 bases from V and 1 base from J; bases unmatched to any gene: 6. The CDR3 totals 15 residues.